This TCR beta chain comes out of a study of identical twins. General observations from the study: The more abundant beta clonotypes in cord blood had fewer insertions, and memory repertoires did not show this. Partly confounded zero-insertion analyses could result from invariant MAIT and iNKT cells. Twins shared beta out-of-frame sequences in excess, but this excess was weaker.

Using its own MiXCR run on the 5' RACE reads, TCRdb lists one record per CDR3 protein. This repertoire shows around 1.7 million distinct CDR3 sequences, around a third found once; its top ten account for roughly 0.3%. Germline values: CDR1 DFQATT, CDR2 SNEGSKA (reference sequence). Deletions cut 3 bases from V and 5 bases from J, with 13 bases between. The CDR3 has 13 residues. Worth noting for this clonotype: Its antigen is still unknown.

Healthy Caucasians supplied all donations. This chain joins TRBV20-1 and TRBJ1-2; the D is unclear. The receptor was isolated from a newborn girl in good health. The material sequenced was cord blood. The CDR3 nucleotides are TGCAGTGCTAGCCCGACCGGATTATATGGCTACACCTTC. This codes for CSASPTGLYGYTF.